This T cell receptor beta chain is drawn from a study of beta chain features in type 1 diabetes. The overall study: There was similarity between patients and healthy donors in age, gender and cell yields.

Study results and caveats: Moderate yet significant TCRB CDR3 shortening was seen in Type 1 diabetes patients in all four CD4+ subsets. Across patients, naive, central memory and Treg TCRB repertoires exhibited apparently greater similarity than was observed across healthy donors.

The sequenced template was cDNA made from the entire isolated RNA. Profiling relied on immunoSEQ multiplex PCR, and the TCRdb table lists in-frame clones only, not all of them. The data contain more than 300,000 clones, more than 13% of them singletons. Concerning this clone: The antigen is undetermined.

V was shortened by 3 bases and J by 6 bases, with 3 bases between the two germline ends. Germline V gene sequence: CDR1 SGHTA, CDR2 FQGTGA. The CDR3 runs to 11 residues. The authors obtained over 95% purity in all sorted populations. The origin of this receptor is a woman aged 18-29 years in good health. The V and J genes are TRBV7-3 and TRBJ2-1; D is uncertain. Source material: naive CD4+ T cells from blood. The CDR3 here is CASSLSNEQFF. The CDR3 DNA follows: TGTGCCAGCAGCTTGAGCAATGAGCAGTTCTTC.